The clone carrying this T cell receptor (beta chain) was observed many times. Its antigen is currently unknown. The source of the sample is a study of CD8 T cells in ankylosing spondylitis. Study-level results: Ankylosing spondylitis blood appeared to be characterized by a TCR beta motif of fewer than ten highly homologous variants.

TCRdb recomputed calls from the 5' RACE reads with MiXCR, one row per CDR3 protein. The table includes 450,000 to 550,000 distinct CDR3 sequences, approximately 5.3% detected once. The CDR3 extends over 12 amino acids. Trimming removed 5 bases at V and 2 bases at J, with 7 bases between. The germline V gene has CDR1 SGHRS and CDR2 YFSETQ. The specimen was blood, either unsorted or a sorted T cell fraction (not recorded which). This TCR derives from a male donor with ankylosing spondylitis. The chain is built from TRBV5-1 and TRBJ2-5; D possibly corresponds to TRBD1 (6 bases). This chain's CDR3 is CASRRGQETQYF. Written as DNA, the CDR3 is TGCGCCAGCAGAAGGGGGCAAGAGACCCAGTACTTC.